This T cell receptor beta chain was captured in a study of T-cell memory formation after mild COVID-19. This clonotype was seen a single time. Germline V gene data show CDR1 as MNHEY and CDR2 as SVGAGI. The V and J ends lost 6 bases and 6 bases, in that order; junction bases with no gene match: 4. The CDR3 length is 13 residues. In TCRdb, the 5' RACE reads were re-called with MiXCR into one record per CDR3 protein. The sample includes approximately 60,000 distinct CDR3 sequences, more than 9% of them seen just once. This clonotype originated in a man younger than 35 who had mild COVID-19 (a few samples of this study predate the infection). Cell type and time point are not known. Input material: PBMCs or a T cell subset sorted from them (not recorded which). The rearrangement links TRBV6-5 to TRBJ2-2, with 7 bases matching TRBD1. CDR3 bases: TGTGCCAGCAGATGGCAGGGGGCCGGGGAGCTGTTTTTT. It codes for CASRWQGAGELFF.